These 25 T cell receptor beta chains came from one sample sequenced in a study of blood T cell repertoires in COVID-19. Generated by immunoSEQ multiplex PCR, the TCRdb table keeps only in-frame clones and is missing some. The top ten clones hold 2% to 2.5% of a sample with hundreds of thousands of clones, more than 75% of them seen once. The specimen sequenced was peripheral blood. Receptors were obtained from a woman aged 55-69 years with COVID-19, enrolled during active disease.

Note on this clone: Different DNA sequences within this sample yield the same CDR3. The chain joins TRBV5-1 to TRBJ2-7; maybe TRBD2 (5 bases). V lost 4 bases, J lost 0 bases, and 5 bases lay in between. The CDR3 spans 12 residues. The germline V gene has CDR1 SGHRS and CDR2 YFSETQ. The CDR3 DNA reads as TGCGCCAGCAGCCGGGACTCCTACGAGCAGTACTTC. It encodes CASSRDSYEQYF.

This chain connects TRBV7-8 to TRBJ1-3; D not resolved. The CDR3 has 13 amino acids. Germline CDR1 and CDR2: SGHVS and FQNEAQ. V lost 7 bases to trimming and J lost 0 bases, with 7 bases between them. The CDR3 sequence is CASKNISGNTIYF. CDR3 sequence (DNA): TGTGCCAGCAAGAACATCTCTGGAAACACCATATATTTT.

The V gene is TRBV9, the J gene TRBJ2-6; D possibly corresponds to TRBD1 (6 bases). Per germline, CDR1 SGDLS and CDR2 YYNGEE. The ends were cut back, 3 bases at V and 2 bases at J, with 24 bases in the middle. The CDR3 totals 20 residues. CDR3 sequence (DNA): TGTGCCAGCAGCGCCTACCGGGCAGACAGGTACTTACCTGGGGCCAACGTCCTGACTTTC. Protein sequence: CASSAYRADRYLPGANVLTF.

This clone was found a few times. CDR3 amino acids: CASTIFTGVPTNEKLFF. CDR3 sequence (DNA): TGTGCCAGCACCATTTTTACCGGGGTTCCAACTAATGAAAAACTGTTTTTT. The J gene is TRBJ1-4, the V gene TRBV7-9; D remains unclear. Germline V gives CDR1 SEHNR, CDR2 FQNEAQ (reference sequence). Trimming stripped 7 bases from V and 0 bases from J, with 18 bases between. The CDR3 totals 17 residues.

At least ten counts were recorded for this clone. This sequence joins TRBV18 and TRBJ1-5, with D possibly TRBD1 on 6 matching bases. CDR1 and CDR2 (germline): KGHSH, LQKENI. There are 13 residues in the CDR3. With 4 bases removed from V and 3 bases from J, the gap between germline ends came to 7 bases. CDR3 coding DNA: TGTGCCAGCTCACGACAGGACAATCAGCCCCAGCATTTT. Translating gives CASSRQDNQPQHF.

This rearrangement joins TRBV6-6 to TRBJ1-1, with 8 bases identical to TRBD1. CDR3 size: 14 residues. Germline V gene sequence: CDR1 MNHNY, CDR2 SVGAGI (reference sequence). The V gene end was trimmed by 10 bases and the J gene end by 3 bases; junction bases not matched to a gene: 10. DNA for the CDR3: TGTGCCACCTCAGGGGGCGCAAGGGACACTGAAGCTTTCTTT. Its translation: CATSGGARDTEAFF.

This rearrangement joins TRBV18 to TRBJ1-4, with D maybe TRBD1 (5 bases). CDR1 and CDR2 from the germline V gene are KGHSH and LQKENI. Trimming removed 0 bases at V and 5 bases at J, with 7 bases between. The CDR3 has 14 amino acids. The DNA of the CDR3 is TGTGCCAGCTCACCACCGACAGTCAATGAAAAACTGTTTTTT. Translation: CASSPPTVNEKLFF.

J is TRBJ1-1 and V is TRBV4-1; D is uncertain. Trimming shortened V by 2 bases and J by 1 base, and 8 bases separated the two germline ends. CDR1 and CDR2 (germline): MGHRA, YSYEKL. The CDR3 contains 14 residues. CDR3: CASSQLGGNTEAFF. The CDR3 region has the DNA TGCGCCAGCAGCCAACTAGGAGGGAACACTGAAGCTTTCTTT.

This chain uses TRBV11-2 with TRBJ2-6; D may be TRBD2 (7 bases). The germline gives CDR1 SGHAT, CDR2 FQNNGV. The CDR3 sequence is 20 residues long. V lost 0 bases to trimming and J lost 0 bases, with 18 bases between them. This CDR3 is CASSLDRLGGGGSGANVLTF. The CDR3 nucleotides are TGTGCCAGCAGCTTAGACCGTTTGGGGGGGGGCGGCTCTGGGGCCAACGTCCTGACTTTC.

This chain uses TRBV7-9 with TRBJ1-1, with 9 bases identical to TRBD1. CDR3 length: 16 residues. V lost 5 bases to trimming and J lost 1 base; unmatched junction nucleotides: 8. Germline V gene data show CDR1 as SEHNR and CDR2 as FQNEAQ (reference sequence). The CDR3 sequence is CASSLYRTGANTEAFF. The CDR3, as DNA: TGTGCCAGCAGCCTATATCGGACAGGGGCGAACACTGAAGCTTTCTTT.

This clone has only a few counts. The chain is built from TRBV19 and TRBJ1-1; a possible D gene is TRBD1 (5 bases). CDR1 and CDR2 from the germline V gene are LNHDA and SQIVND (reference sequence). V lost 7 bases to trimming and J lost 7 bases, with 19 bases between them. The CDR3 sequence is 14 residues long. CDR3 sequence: CASIEPARANEAFF. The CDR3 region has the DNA TGTGCCAGTATCGAACCGGCCAGGGCTAATGAAGCTTTCTTT.

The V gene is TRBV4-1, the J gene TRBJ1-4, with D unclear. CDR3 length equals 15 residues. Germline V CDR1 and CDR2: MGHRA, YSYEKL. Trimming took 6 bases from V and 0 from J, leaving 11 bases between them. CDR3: CASRLDFTTNEKLFF. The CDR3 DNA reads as TGCGCCAGCAGACTAGACTTTACAACTAATGAAAAACTGTTTTTT.

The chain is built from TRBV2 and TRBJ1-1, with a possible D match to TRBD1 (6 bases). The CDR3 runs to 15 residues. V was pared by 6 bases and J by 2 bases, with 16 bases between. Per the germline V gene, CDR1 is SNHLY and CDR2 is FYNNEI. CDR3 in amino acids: CASSIQGLGNTEAFF. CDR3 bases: TGTGCCAGCAGCATTCAGGGGTTAGGAAACACTGAAGCTTTCTTT.

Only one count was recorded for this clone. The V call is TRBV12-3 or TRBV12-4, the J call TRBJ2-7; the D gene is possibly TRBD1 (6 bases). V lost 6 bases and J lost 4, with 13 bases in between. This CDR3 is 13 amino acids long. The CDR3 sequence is CASSGDRSYEQYF. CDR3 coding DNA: TGTGCCAGCAGCGGCGACAGGTCTTACGAGCAGTACTTC.

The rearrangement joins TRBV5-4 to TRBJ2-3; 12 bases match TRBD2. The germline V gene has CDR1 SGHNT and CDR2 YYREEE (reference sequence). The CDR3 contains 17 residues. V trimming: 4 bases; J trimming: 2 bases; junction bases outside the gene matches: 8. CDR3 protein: CASSIRLAGAITDTQYF. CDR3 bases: TGTGCCAGCAGCATTAGACTAGCGGGGGCCATCACAGATACGCAGTATTTT. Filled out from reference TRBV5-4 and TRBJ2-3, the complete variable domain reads ETGVTQSPTHLIKTRGQQVTLRCSSQSGHNTVSWYQQALGQGPQFIFQYYREEENGRGNFPPRFSGLQFPNYSSELNVNALELDDSALYLCASSIRLAGAITDTQYFGPGTRLTVL.

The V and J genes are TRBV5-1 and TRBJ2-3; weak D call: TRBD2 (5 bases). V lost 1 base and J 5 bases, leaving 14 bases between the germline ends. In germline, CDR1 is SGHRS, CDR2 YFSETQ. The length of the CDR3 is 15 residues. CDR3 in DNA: TGCGCCAGCAGCTTGACCGGGGAATTGAGAGATACGCAGTATTTT. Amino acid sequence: CASSLTGELRDTQYF. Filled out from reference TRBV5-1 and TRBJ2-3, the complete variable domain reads KAGVTQTPRYLIKTRGQQVTLSCSPISGHRSVSWYQQTPGQGLQFLFEYFSETQRNKGNFPGRFSGRQFSNSRSEMNVSTLELGDSALYLCASSLTGELRDTQYFGPGTRLTVL.

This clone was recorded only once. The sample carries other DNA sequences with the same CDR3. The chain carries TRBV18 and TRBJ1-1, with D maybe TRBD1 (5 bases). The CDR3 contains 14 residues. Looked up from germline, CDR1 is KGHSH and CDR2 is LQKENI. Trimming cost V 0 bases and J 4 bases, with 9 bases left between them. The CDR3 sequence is CASSPPGGGTEAFF. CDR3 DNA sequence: TGTGCCAGCTCACCACCAGGCGGGGGCACTGAAGCTTTCTTT. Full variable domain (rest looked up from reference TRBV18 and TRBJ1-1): NAGVMQNPRHLVRRRGQEARLRCSPMKGHSHVYWYRQLPEEGLKFMVYLQKENIIDESGMPKERFSAEFPKEGPSILRIQQVVRGDSAAYFCASSPPGGGTEAFFGQGTRLTVV.

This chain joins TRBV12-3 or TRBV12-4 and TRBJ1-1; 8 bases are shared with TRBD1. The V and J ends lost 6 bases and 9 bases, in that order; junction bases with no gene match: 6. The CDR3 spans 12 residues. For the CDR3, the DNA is TGTGCCAGCAGCCGAGGACAGGGCCAAGCTTTCTTT. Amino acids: CASSRGQGQAFF.

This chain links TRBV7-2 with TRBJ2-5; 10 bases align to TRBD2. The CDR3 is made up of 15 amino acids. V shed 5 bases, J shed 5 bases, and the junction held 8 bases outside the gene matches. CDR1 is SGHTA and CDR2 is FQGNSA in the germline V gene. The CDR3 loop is CASSPRTSGWETQYF. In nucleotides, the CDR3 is TGTGCCAGCAGCCCTCGGACTAGCGGTTGGGAGACCCAGTACTTC.

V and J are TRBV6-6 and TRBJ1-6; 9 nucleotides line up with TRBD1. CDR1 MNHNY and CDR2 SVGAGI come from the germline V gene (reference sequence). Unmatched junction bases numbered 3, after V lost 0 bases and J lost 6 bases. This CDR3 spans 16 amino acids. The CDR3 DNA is TGTGCCAGCAGTTACTCTTCGACAGGGGGTAATTCACCCCTCCACTTT. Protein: CASSYSSTGGNSPLHF.

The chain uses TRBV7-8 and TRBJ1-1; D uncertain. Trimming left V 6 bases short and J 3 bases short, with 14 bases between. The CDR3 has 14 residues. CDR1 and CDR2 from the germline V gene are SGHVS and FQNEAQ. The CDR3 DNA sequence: TGTGCCAGCAGACCGGACGAGAGGGACACTGAAGCTTTCTTT. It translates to CASRPDERDTEAFF.

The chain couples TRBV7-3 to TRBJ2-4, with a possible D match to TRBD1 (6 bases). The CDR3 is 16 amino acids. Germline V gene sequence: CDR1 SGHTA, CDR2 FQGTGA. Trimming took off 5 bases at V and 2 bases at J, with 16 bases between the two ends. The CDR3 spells CASSNQGSTTKNIQYF. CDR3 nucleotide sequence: TGTGCCAGCAGCAATCAGGGGTCAACTACCAAAAACATTCAGTACTTC.

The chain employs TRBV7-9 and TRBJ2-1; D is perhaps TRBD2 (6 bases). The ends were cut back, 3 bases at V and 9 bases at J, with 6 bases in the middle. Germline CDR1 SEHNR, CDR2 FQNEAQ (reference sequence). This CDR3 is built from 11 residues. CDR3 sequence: CASSLGGEQFF. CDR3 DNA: TGTGCCAGCAGCTTGGGGGGTGAGCAGTTCTTC. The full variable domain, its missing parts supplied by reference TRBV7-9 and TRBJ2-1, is DTGVSQNPRHKITKRGQNVTFRCDPISEHNRLYWYRQTLGQGPEFLTYFQNEAQLEKSRLLSDRFSAERPKGSFSTLEIQRTEQGDSAMYLCASSLGGEQFFGPGTRLTVL.

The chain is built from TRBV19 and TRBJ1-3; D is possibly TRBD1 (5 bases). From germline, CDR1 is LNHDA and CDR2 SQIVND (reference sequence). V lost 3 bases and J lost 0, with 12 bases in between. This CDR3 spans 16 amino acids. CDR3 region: CASSIGDFASGNTIYF. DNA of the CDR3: TGTGCCAGTAGTATCGGGGACTTCGCCTCTGGAAACACCATATATTTT. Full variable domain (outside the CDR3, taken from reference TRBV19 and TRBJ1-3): DGGITQSPKYLFRKEGQNVTLSCEQNLNHDAMYWYRQDPGQGLRLIYYSQIVNDFQKGDIAEGYSVSREKKESFPLTVTSAQKNPTAFYLCASSIGDFASGNTIYFGEGSWLTVV.

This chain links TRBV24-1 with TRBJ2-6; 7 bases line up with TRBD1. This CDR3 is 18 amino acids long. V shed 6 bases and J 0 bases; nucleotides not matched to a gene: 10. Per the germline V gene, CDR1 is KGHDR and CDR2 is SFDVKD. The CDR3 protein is CATSTRDSLSSGANVLTF. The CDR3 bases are TGTGCCACCAGTACAAGGGACAGTCTTTCCTCTGGGGCCAACGTCCTGACTTTC.